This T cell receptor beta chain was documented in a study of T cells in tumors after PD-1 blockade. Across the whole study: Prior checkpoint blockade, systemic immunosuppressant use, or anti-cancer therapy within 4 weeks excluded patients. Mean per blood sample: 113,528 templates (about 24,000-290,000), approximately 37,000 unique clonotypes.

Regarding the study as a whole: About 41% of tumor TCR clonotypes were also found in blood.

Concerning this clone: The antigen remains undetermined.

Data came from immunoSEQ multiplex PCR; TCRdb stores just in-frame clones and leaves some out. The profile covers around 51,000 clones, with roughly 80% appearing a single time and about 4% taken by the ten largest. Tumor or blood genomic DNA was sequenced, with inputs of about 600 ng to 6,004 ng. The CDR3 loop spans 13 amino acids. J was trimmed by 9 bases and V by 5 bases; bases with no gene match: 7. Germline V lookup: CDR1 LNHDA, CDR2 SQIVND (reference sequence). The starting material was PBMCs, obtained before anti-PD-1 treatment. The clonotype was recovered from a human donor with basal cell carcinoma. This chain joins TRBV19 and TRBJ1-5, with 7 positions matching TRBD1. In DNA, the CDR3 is TGTGCCAGTAGTGCGACAGGGCCGGGGCCCCAGCATTTT. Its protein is CASSATGPGPQHF.